This is a list of T cell receptor beta chains from one sample in a study of OX40 agonist ivuxolimab in advanced cancers. Measured with immunoSEQ multiplex PCR; TCRdb has only the in-frame clones, and not every one. This sample has tens of thousands of clones, with around 83% found just once. Here the sequenced sample was CD4+ or CD8+ T cells sorted from blood, taken in a trial of the OX40 agonist ivuxolimab. All receptors derive from an adult with an advanced solid tumor such as melanoma, head and neck, liver or kidney cancer. Each CDR3 is given with its conserved first and last residue. The order of the fields is V gene, J gene, CDR3 protein.

v_gene: TRBV19
j_gene: TRBJ1-5
CDR3aa: CASRSTGDNQPQHF

v_gene: TRBV11-2
j_gene: TRBJ1-6
CDR3aa: CASSLTGQDNSPLHF

v_gene: TRBV19
j_gene: TRBJ2-3
CDR3aa: CASSKQGNTDTQYF

v_gene: TRBV4-3
j_gene: TRBJ2-7
CDR3aa: CASSQGAHEQYF

v_gene: TRBV2
j_gene: TRBJ1-1
CDR3aa: CASRRGNGRRTEAFF

v_gene: TRBV19
j_gene: TRBJ2-5
CDR3aa: CASSIGWTGGMETQYF

v_gene: TRBV19
j_gene: TRBJ2-7
CDR3aa: CASSSWTGIDEQYF

v_gene: TRBV7-2
j_gene: TRBJ2-1
CDR3aa: CASSLADDPYNEQFF

v_gene: TRBV7-9
j_gene: TRBJ1-4
CDR3aa: CASSRNRDPLFEKLFF

v_gene: TRBV2
j_gene: TRBJ2-7
CDR3aa: CARGRREAFYEQYF

v_gene: TRBV5-5
j_gene: TRBJ1-6
CDR3aa: CASSLSQGSSPLHF

v_gene: TRBV5-1
j_gene: TRBJ2-5
CDR3aa: CASTTGANFQETQYF

v_gene: TRBV7-2
j_gene: TRBJ1-1
CDR3aa: CASSLVVPAGLMNTEAFF

v_gene: TRBV2
j_gene: TRBJ1-4
CDR3aa: CASSEGGQGGEKLFF

v_gene: TRBV7-7
j_gene: TRBJ2-3
CDR3aa: CASSPWGSGKDTQYF

v_gene: TRBV29-1
j_gene: TRBJ1-1
CDR3aa: CSAGGVNTEAFF

v_gene: TRBV9
j_gene: TRBJ2-7
CDR3aa: CASSESPDTVGEQYF

v_gene: TRBV11-2
j_gene: TRBJ1-2
CDR3aa: CASSSGGEGSGYTF

v_gene: TRBV5-4
j_gene: TRBJ2-2
CDR3aa: CASSSAAGGLNTGELFF

v_gene: TRBV9
j_gene: TRBJ2-5
CDR3aa: CASSPVGGLAEQETQYF

v_gene: TRBV9
j_gene: TRBJ2-7
CDR3aa: CASSVDQRSYDEQYF

v_gene: TRBV7-2
j_gene: TRBJ2-7
CDR3aa: CASSLGGRWYEQYF

v_gene: TRBV5-1
j_gene: TRBJ2-3
CDR3aa: CASSLTRTDTQYF

v_gene: TRBV6-5
j_gene: TRBJ1-1
CDR3aa: CASSARDTYTEAFF

v_gene: TRBV27
j_gene: TRBJ1-3
CDR3aa: CASSPRTGAGNTIYF

v_gene: TRBV19
j_gene: TRBJ1-1
CDR3aa: CASRSGQNTEAFF

v_gene: TRBV7-9
j_gene: TRBJ2-5
CDR3aa: CASSPRTVETQYF

v_gene: TRBV13
j_gene: TRBJ2-7
CDR3aa: CASTSLPYEQYF